This T cell receptor (beta chain) came from a study of blood T cells in healthy people across ages. Study at large: Using template switching, researchers captured about one barcoded beta molecule for each two T cells.

The germline gives CDR1 LGHDT, CDR2 YNNKEL (reference sequence). CDR3 length: 12 amino acids. V was pared by 2 bases and J by 9 bases, with 8 bases between. Using a J-beta primer mix together with a sample-barcoded 5' primer, a second PCR was run for roughly 7 to 11 cycles. A single record per CDR3 protein comes from TCRdb applying MiXCR to the 5' RACE reads. This sample has over 1.5 million distinct CDR3 sequences, with about 50% found just once. Aged roughly 6 to 100, donors were systemically healthy Caucasians from Russia. This sequence was found in a woman between 35 and 50 years old in good health. What was sequenced was blood. This rearrangement joins TRBV3-1 to TRBJ2-1; D is tentatively TRBD1 or TRBD2 (5 bases each). The CDR3, as DNA: TGTGCCAGCAGCCAAAGAGGGACTGAGCAGTTCTTC. It encodes CASSQRGTEQFF.